A selection of T cell receptor beta chains follows, all from one sample in a study of blood T cell repertoires in COVID-19. Assay used: immunoSEQ multiplex PCR; TCRdb lists only in-frame clones, some missing. The table has around 260,000 clones, roughly 85% seen once. What was sequenced was PBMCs or T cells enriched from blood (not recorded which). These receptors were collected from a young woman who had recovered from COVID-19. CDR3s leave out the opening cysteine and the closing phenylalanine or tryptophan.

J gene: TRBJ2-7; V gene: TRBV19; CDR3 protein: ASSIVGRGFGEQY
J gene: TRBJ2-7; V gene: TRBV6-2/TRBV6-3; CDR3 protein: ASSLGLAGDEQY
J gene: TRBJ2-3; V gene: TRBV7-9; CDR3 protein: ASSSRLAGGADTQY
J gene: TRBJ1-3; V gene: TRBV28; CDR3 protein: ASSFPGTGYRRNTIY
J gene: TRBJ2-5; V gene: TRBV5-6; CDR3 protein: ASRGSDRGRVEETQY
J gene: TRBJ1-2; V gene: TRBV6-5; CDR3 protein: ASRPPGQGNYGYT
J gene: TRBJ1-2; V gene: TRBV29-1; CDR3 protein: SVPLDRVRGYT
J gene: TRBJ1-1; V gene: TRBV28; CDR3 protein: ASSAGGVNTEAF
J gene: TRBJ1-1; V gene: TRBV2; CDR3 protein: ASSGSSRGYTEAF
J gene: TRBJ2-3; V gene: TRBV27; CDR3 protein: ASSPWTGKDTDTQY
J gene: TRBJ1-2; V gene: TRBV7-9; CDR3 protein: ASSSTESYT
J gene: TRBJ1-1; V gene: TRBV4-2; CDR3 protein: ASSQLAQGHTEAF
J gene: TRBJ1-1; V gene: TRBV7-9; CDR3 protein: ASSLGAAGSNTEAF
J gene: TRBJ2-1; V gene: TRBV9; CDR3 protein: ASSVLGTGNNEQF
J gene: TRBJ1-2; V gene: TRBV7-2; CDR3 protein: ASSSRQGHGYT
J gene: TRBJ1-5; V gene: TRBV9; CDR3 protein: ASSVVPYGQPQH
J gene: TRBJ2-7; V gene: TRBV19; CDR3 protein: ASSWDRSYEQY
J gene: TRBJ1-2; V gene: TRBV30; CDR3 protein: AWSAQQGSYT
J gene: TRBJ2-3; V gene: TRBV18; CDR3 protein: ASSPRKGGTDTQY
J gene: TRBJ2-7; V gene: TRBV30; CDR3 protein: AWSVGGYEQY
J gene: TRBJ2-1; V gene: TRBV7-9; CDR3 protein: ASSLVASVDEQF
J gene: TRBJ2-5; V gene: TRBV5-4; CDR3 protein: ASSSDSRIGETQY
J gene: TRBJ1-6; V gene: TRBV6-5; CDR3 protein: ASRLQGNNSPLH
J gene: TRBJ1-2; V gene: TRBV7-9; CDR3 protein: ASSLGLRERTYGYT
J gene: TRBJ1-2; V gene: TRBV7-2; CDR3 protein: ASSSNRDAGYT
J gene: TRBJ2-7; V gene: TRBV7-8; CDR3 protein: ASSFERWPYEQY
J gene: TRBJ1-5; V gene: TRBV19; CDR3 protein: ASSTRGYSNQPQH
J gene: TRBJ2-7; V gene: TRBV28; CDR3 protein: ASSLGAARAYEQY
J gene: TRBJ2-1; V gene: TRBV5-4; CDR3 protein: ASSRGLAGSSYNEQF
J gene: TRBJ2-6; V gene: TRBV12-3/TRBV12-4; CDR3 protein: ASSFFGANVLT
J gene: TRBJ1-1; V gene: TRBV29-1; CDR3 protein: SVDRSVLGTEAF